Presented here are 28 T cell receptor beta chains from one specimen sequenced in a study of a mutant IDH1 vaccine in newly diagnosed glioma. Clones were sequenced by immunoSEQ multiplex PCR, and TCRdb holds only the in-frame ones, with some missing. Of 35,000 to 45,000 clones in the sample, about 75% were seen once. Regarding time point: week 47, end of study. Topical imiquimod was applied with each vaccine dose, which held 300 ug of mutant IDH1 20-mer peptide. These TCRs are of unknown antigen specificity. The sample here was PBMCs, taken from a glioma patient whose treatment included an IDH1 peptide vaccine. The receptors were sampled from a man in his forties or fifties with glioma.

This chain joins TRBV6-5 and TRBJ2-1; possibly TRBD1 or TRBD2 for D (5 bases each). This CDR3 is 14 amino acids long. From germline, CDR1 is MNHEY and CDR2 SVGAGI. V lost 4 bases, J lost 6 bases, and 13 bases lay in between. CDR3 bases: TGTGCCAGCAGTTTTTCCGGGACGAGCAATGAGCAGTTCTTC. It translates to CASSFSGTSNEQFF.

The chain combines TRBV19 with TRBJ2-3, with 10 bases that match TRBD2. Trimming removed 10 bases from V and 4 bases from J; junction bases left unmatched: 11. Germline loops: CDR1 LNHDA, CDR2 SQIVND (reference sequence). The CDR3 contains 15 residues. CDR3 sequence (DNA): TGTGCCACAGAAAGCGGGAGGGCCCTTTCAGATACGCAGTATTTT. It is translated as CATESGRALSDTQYF. Full variable domain (missing parts from reference TRBV19 and TRBJ2-3): DGGITQSPKYLFRKEGQNVTLSCEQNLNHDAMYWYRQDPGQGLRLIYYSQIVNDFQKGDIAEGYSVSREKKESFPLTVTSAQKNPTAFYLCATESGRALSDTQYFGPGTRLTVL.

The V gene is TRBV7-9, the J gene TRBJ1-1, with 10 bases fitting TRBD1. V shed 6 bases and J 6 bases; nucleotides not matched to a gene: 7. CDR1 SEHNR and CDR2 FQNEAQ come from the germline V gene (reference sequence). This CDR3 has 14 amino acids. The CDR3 here is CASSYWTGGAEAFF. CDR3 in DNA: TGTGCCAGCAGTTATTGGACAGGGGGTGCTGAAGCTTTCTTT.

There are a few counts of this clone. This rearrangement joins TRBV11-2 to TRBJ1-1, with D possibly TRBD1 on 5 matching bases. The CDR3 has 16 residues. Per germline, CDR1 SGHAT and CDR2 FQNNGV. V was clipped by 5 bases and J by 0 bases, with 16 bases between them. CDR3 region: CASSQRGDYMNTEAFF. In nucleotides, the CDR3 is TGTGCCAGCAGCCAGAGGGGAGATTATATGAACACTGAAGCTTTCTTT. Full variable domain (rest looked up from reference TRBV11-2 and TRBJ1-1): EAGVAQSPRYKIIEKRQSVAFWCNPISGHATLYWYQQILGQGPKLLIQFQNNGVVDDSQLPKDRFSAERLKGVDSTLKIQPAKLEDSAVYLCASSQRGDYMNTEAFFGQGTRLTVV.

This rearrangement joins TRBV7-2 to TRBJ2-5; 7 bases are a match to TRBD1. From germline, CDR1 is SGHTA and CDR2 FQGNSA. The CDR3 sequence is 16 residues long. The J segment lost 2 bases and the V segment lost 4 bases, leaving 10 bases of the junction unmatched. The CDR3 here is CASSSLDRALQETQYF. In DNA form, the CDR3 reads TGTGCCAGCAGCTCACTAGACAGGGCCTTACAAGAGACCCAGTACTTC.

This sequence joins TRBV5-4 and TRBJ2-1; possibly TRBD1 or TRBD2 for D (6 bases each). Trimming removed 4 bases from V and 6 bases from J, with 17 bases in between. This CDR3 spans 15 amino acids. Germline loops: CDR1 SGHNT, CDR2 YYREEE (reference sequence). CDR3 DNA: TGTGCCAGCAGCCTGGGGGCGGGACCAGCCAATGAGCAGTTCTTC. Translation gives CASSLGAGPANEQFF.

This chain links TRBV19 with TRBJ2-5, with D perhaps matching TRBD2 (6 bases). This CDR3 comprises 14 residues. Germline V lookup: CDR1 LNHDA, CDR2 SQIVND (reference sequence). Trimming shortened V by 3 bases and J by 5 bases, and 13 bases separated the two germline ends. The CDR3 spells CASSMLRDLETQYF. CDR3 nucleotide sequence: TGTGCCAGTAGTATGTTGCGGGATCTGGAGACCCAGTACTTC.

J is TRBJ1-1 and V is TRBV7-8, with D tentatively TRBD1 (6 bases). Trimming stripped 5 bases from V and 7 bases from J, with 17 bases between. Germline CDR1 and CDR2: SGHVS and FQNEAQ. The CDR3 is 14 amino acids. The CDR3 sequence is CASSAQGTEVEAFF. In DNA, the CDR3 is TGTGCCAGCAGCGCACAGGGCACGGAGGTTGAAGCTTTCTTT.

The chain carries TRBV19 and TRBJ1-1; no definite D call. In germline, CDR1 is LNHDA, CDR2 SQIVND (reference sequence). The V end lost 3 bases, the J end lost 7 bases, and 12 bases lay between the germline ends. The CDR3 has 13 amino acids. CDR3 amino acids: CASSILAANEAFF. The CDR3, as DNA: TGTGCCAGTAGTATTTTGGCAGCTAATGAAGCTTTCTTT.

This clone was recorded once. The chain is built from TRBV10-3 and TRBJ1-1; the D gene is possibly TRBD1 (6 bases). V lost 10 bases and J lost 0, with 18 bases in between. The CDR3 extends over 15 amino acids. The germline V gene has CDR1 ENHRY and CDR2 SYGVKD. In DNA, the CDR3 is TGTGCCACAAAAGGCGGGGGGCAGCTGAACACTGAAGCTTTCTTT. Translation: CATKGGGQLNTEAFF.

This clone was seen more than once but under ten times. The chain joins TRBV7-9 to TRBJ1-1, with D tentatively TRBD1 (5 bases). CDR3 length equals 14 residues. V lost 1 base to trimming and J lost 10 bases, with 16 bases between them. CDR1 and CDR2 from the germline V gene are SEHNR and FQNEAQ (reference sequence). The CDR3 here is CASSLEQGTAAAFF. CDR3 bases: TGTGCCAGCAGCTTAGAGCAGGGAACGGCCGCAGCTTTCTTT. The whole variable domain, filled in from reference TRBV7-9 and TRBJ1-1, reads DTGVSQNPRHKITKRGQNVTFRCDPISEHNRLYWYRQTLGQGPEFLTYFQNEAQLEKSRLLSDRFSAERPKGSFSTLEIQRTEQGDSAMYLCASSLEQGTAAAFFGQGTRLTVV.

This clone was seen just once. V is TRBV5-6 and J is TRBJ1-2; D is possibly TRBD1 (5 bases). The germline V gene has CDR1 SGHDT and CDR2 YYEEEE. Between the trimmed V and J ends, which lost 0 bases and 5 bases, there was a span of 11 bases. This CDR3 is built from 14 residues. CDR3 nucleotide sequence: TGTGCCAGCAGCTTGGGGGACGGATATTATGGCTACACCTTC. It codes for CASSLGDGYYGYTF.

This clone was recorded a few times. The rearrangement uses TRBV20-1 and TRBJ2-1, with D unresolved. V was shortened by 5 bases and J by 7 bases, with 9 bases between the two germline ends. This CDR3 is 11 amino acids long. The germline V gene encodes CDR1 DFQATT and CDR2 SNEGSKA (reference sequence). The CDR3 DNA is TGCAGTGCTTCCCCGTATAATGAGCAGTTCTTC. The encoded protein is CSASPYNEQFF.

This clone was seen more than once but under ten times. The rearrangement joins TRBV7-8 to TRBJ2-5; TRBD2 aligns across 7 bases. V shed 5 bases, J shed 4 bases, and the junction held 13 bases outside the gene matches. The CDR3 is 16 residues long. Germline CDR1 and CDR2: SGHVS and FQNEAQ. The CDR3 region is CASSQGRGRDLETQYF. CDR3 coding DNA: TGTGCCAGCAGCCAAGGTCGGGGGAGGGATCTAGAGACCCAGTACTTC.

This clone appeared a few times. The chain recombines TRBV30 with TRBJ1-5; a weak D match, TRBD1 (5 bases). Germline CDR1 is GTSNPN and CDR2 is SVGIG (reference sequence). The CDR3 has 15 amino acids. Trimming removed 1 base from V and 0 bases from J, with 10 bases in between. As DNA, the CDR3 is TGTGCCTGGAGTGAAGGGGTAACTAGCAATCAGCCCCAGCATTTT. This sequence encodes CAWSEGVTSNQPQHF. Variable domain in full (rest from reference TRBV30 and TRBJ1-5): SQTIHQWPATLVQPVGSPLSLECTVEGTSNPNLYWYRQAAGRGLQLLFYSVGIGQISSEVPQNLSASRPQDRQFILSSKKLLLSDSGFYLCAWSEGVTSNQPQHFGDGTRLSIL.

The genes are TRBV18 and TRBJ2-5; D uncertain. The CDR3 totals 14 residues. Germline loops: CDR1 KGHSH, CDR2 LQKENI. Trimming stripped 0 bases from V and 2 bases from J, with 7 bases between. The CDR3 protein is CASSPPGMQETQYF. The CDR3 nucleotides are TGTGCCAGCTCACCACCGGGGATGCAAGAGACCCAGTACTTC.

Notes on this clone: Sequence at one end of the junction differs from germline and may be a read error. The chain joins TRBV13 to TRBJ2-3, with a tentative D call TRBD1 (5 bases). CDR1 is PRHDT, CDR2 FYEKMQ, per germline (reference sequence). This CDR3 region has 11 residues. CDR3 nucleotides: TGTGCCAGCAGCTTAACAGGTACGCAGTATTTT. Translating it yields CASSLTGTQYF.

The rearrangement links TRBV30 to TRBJ1-5, with D unresolved. CDR1 is GTSNPN, CDR2 SVGIG, per germline (reference sequence). The CDR3 sequence is 12 residues long. V was trimmed by 0 bases and J by 0 bases, leaving 0 bases between them. The CDR3 here is CAWSVSNQPQHF. The CDR3 coding sequence is TGTGCCTGGAGTGTTAGCAATCAGCCCCAGCATTTT.

The chain links TRBV7-8 to TRBJ2-2; tentative D call: TRBD2 (7 bases). The CDR3 consists of 15 residues. In germline, CDR1 is SGHVS, CDR2 FQNEAQ. Trimming removed 5 bases at V and 6 bases at J, with 16 bases between. The chain's CDR3 is CASSLRGGLAGELFF. As DNA, the CDR3 is TGTGCCAGCAGCCTCAGGGGAGGGCTCGCCGGGGAGCTGTTTTTT.

The chain employs TRBV27 and TRBJ1-1; tentatively, D is TRBD1 (5 bases). CDR1 is MNHEY, CDR2 SMNVEV, per germline (reference sequence). The germline V and J ends were trimmed by 2 bases and 4 bases, with 8 bases remaining between them. CDR3 size: 13 residues. CDR3 region: CASSLRDVTEAFF. CDR3 coding DNA: TGTGCCAGCAGTTTAAGGGACGTCACTGAAGCTTTCTTT.

This clone was seen more than once but under ten times. The chain joins TRBV6-5 to TRBJ2-2; no firm D call. The CDR3 covers 14 residues. The V gene lost 1 base and the J gene lost 6 bases, with 9 bases spanning the gap. CDR1 and CDR2 from the germline V gene are MNHEY and SVGAGI. This CDR3 reads CASSYFDRAGELFF. CDR3 bases: TGTGCCAGCAGTTACTTCGACCGGGCCGGGGAGCTGTTTTTT.

This clone came up once. V is TRBV11-2 and J is TRBJ1-2; no definite D call. The germline gives CDR1 SGHAT, CDR2 FQNNGV. This CDR3 region has 12 residues. V was clipped by 0 bases and J by 6 bases, with 5 bases between them. The CDR3 reads CASSLDKHGYTF. DNA for the CDR3: TGTGCCAGCAGCTTAGATAAGCATGGCTACACCTTC.

The chain is built from TRBV7-2 and TRBJ1-1, with D unresolved. Trimming removed 2 bases from V and 4 bases from J, with 11 bases in between. Germline V lookup: CDR1 SGHTA, CDR2 FQGNSA. The CDR3 has 14 amino acids. CDR3 amino acids: CASSLPGSATEAFF. The CDR3 DNA follows: TGTGCCAGCAGCTTACCGGGGTCTGCCACTGAAGCTTTCTTT.

This clone was observed a handful of times. The V and J genes are TRBV7-2 and TRBJ2-7, with 7 bases identical to TRBD2. CDR3 length: 15 residues. The germline V gene encodes CDR1 SGHTA and CDR2 FQGNSA. Trimming removed 1 base from V and 0 bases from J; junction bases left unmatched: 3. DNA of the CDR3: TGTGCCAGCAGCTTAGGGGGGGGAGGCTCCTACGAGCAGTACGTC. Residues: CASSLGGGGSYEQYV.

The CDR3 protein is CASRSPEMNTEAFF. CDR3 in DNA: TGTGCCAGCCGCAGTCCCGAAATGAACACTGAAGCTTTCTTT. The rearrangement links TRBV2 to TRBJ1-1; unclear D gene. Germline V CDR1 and CDR2: SNHLY, FYNNEI. Trimming removed 8 bases at V and 0 bases at J, with 13 bases between. This CDR3 region has 14 residues.

The chain has TRBV5-4 and TRBJ1-1; D gene ambiguous. Between the trimmed V and J ends, which lost 3 bases and 3 bases, there was a span of 12 bases. Germline assignment: CDR1 SGHNT and CDR2 YYREEE (reference sequence). The CDR3 runs 14 residues. The CDR3 DNA is TGTGCCAGCAGCTCCTCCAGGCCGGACACTGAAGCTTTCTTT. It translates to CASSSSRPDTEAFF.

This clone was seen only a few times. In DNA, the CDR3 is TGCGCCAGCAGTGAGTCGAGAGGGACTGAAGCTTTCTTT. Translated: CASSESRGTEAFF. V gene TRBV10-1 combines with J gene TRBJ1-1; no definite D call. The germline gives CDR1 WNHNN, CDR2 SYGVQD (reference sequence). V was cut by 0 bases and J by 5 bases, with 7 bases left in between. The CDR3 has 13 amino acids.

V gene TRBV9 combines with J gene TRBJ2-1; D gene unclear. Germline CDR1 reads SGDLS; CDR2 reads YYNGEE. The V end lost 3 bases, the J end lost 0 bases, and 13 bases lay between the germline ends. The CDR3 spans 16 residues. The CDR3 spells CASSAGPISSYNEQFF. CDR3 nucleotide sequence: TGTGCCAGCAGCGCTGGACCGATCAGCTCCTACAATGAGCAGTTCTTC.